These T cell receptor beta chains were read from a single sample in a study of cytomegalovirus exposure and HLA in healthy donors. The method was immunoSEQ multiplex PCR; TCRdb's version includes in-frame clones alone and lacks a portion of them. The sample consists of 150,000 to 200,000 clones, around 78% of them appearing once. The sample comprised PBMCs. Receptors originate from a man aged 35-49 years in good health and CMV-seronegative. The CDR3 runs from the conserved cysteine through the conserved F or W. Each record gives: clone size, V gene, J gene, D gene, CDR3 DNA, CDR3 protein. The D gene is left open where the match is weak. The size field is filled for only some rows; it gives once, few, many or a size class.

>once|TRBV9|TRBJ1-5|NA
TGTGCCAGCAGCCCAGGGGTTCCGGGTCAGCCCCAGCATTTT
CASSPGVPGQPQHF
>NA|TRBV18|TRBJ1-1|NA
TGTGCCAGCTCACAATTCGGTGAAGCTTTCTTT
CASSQFGEAFF
>NA|TRBV28|TRBJ1-5|NA
TGTGCCAGCAGTTTCCAGGGCGGGGGCCTTAGCAATCAGCCCCAGCATTTT
CASSFQGGGLSNQPQHF
>NA|TRBV28|TRBJ2-5|TRBD1
TGTGCCAGCAGTTTGCGTCGACCGGGACAGGGGGCTCGAGAGACCCAGTACTTC
CASSLRRPGQGARETQYF
>NA|TRBV9|TRBJ2-1|NA
TGTGCCAGCAGCGTTGGGGCGAACAATGAGCAGTTCTTC
CASSVGANNEQFF
>NA|TRBV4-1|TRBJ1-2|TRBD1
TGCGCCAGCAGCCATCACGACAGGGACTATGGCTACACCTTC
CASSHHDRDYGYTF
>NA|TRBV19|TRBJ2-7|TRBD1
TGTGCCAGTAGCCCCCGGGACAGGGGGCCCTACGAGCAGTACTTC
CASSPRDRGPYEQYF
>NA|TRBV18|TRBJ1-1|TRBD1
TGTGCCAGCTCATCCGACAGGGGACACACTGAAGCTTTCTTT
CASSSDRGHTEAFF
>NA|TRBV30|TRBJ1-2|NA
TGTGCCTGGGGGAGTGGGGGCTACACCTTC
CAWGSGGYTF
>NA|TRBV10-3|TRBJ2-1|TRBD1
TGTGCCATCAGCGCCGGGACAGGTGACAACAATGAGCAGTTCTTC
CAISAGTGDNNEQFF
>few|TRBV30|TRBJ1-1|NA
TGTGCCTGGAGCGTCCGCGAGCACACTGAAGCTTTCTTT
CAWSVREHTEAFF
>NA|TRBV19|TRBJ1-1|NA
TGTGCCAGTATAAAAACAGGGACGGGGAACATGAACACTGAAGCTTTCTTT
CASIKTGTGNMNTEAFF
>NA|TRBV10-3|TRBJ1-6|TRBD1
TGTGCCATCAACGACCGGGACAGGGTGAGCTCACCCCTCCACTTT
CAINDRDRVSSPLHF
>few|TRBV9|TRBJ2-2|TRBD2
TGTGCCAGCAGCGTAAAGGATTTAGCGGGAGAGGTCGGGGAGCTGTTTTTT
CASSVKDLAGEVGELFF
>once|TRBV4-1|TRBJ2-1|TRBD2
TGCGCCAGCAGCCAGAGAGGGTCCGAGACTAGCGACTACAATGAGCAGTTCTTC
CASSQRGSETSDYNEQFF
>few|TRBV11-2|TRBJ2-5|NA
TGTGCCAGCAGCCCCTGGGGGCTAGCAGGGCAAGAGACCCAGTACTTC
CASSPWGLAGQETQYF
>NA|TRBV5-5|TRBJ1-2|NA
TGTGCCAGCAGCTTGGGGACAAGGCTCTATGGCTACACCTTC
CASSLGTRLYGYTF
>NA|TRBV5-1|TRBJ2-1|TRBD2
TGCGCCAGCAGCTCGGGTTGGAGCGGGAGCAATGAGCAGTTCTTC
CASSSGWSGSNEQFF
>NA|TRBV5-8|TRBJ1-4|TRBD1
TGTGCCAGCAGCTTGGGGACAGGAGTCCAAGAAAAACTGTTTTTT
CASSLGTGVQEKLFF
>NA|TRBV19|TRBJ1-1|NA
TGTGCCAGTACCATAACGGGGGGCGCGGGTACTGAAGCTTTCTTT
CASTITGGAGTEAFF
>few|TRBV6-6|TRBJ2-7|NA
TGTGCCAGTCCTGACGGCGGCTGCTGCGAGCAGTACTTC
CASPDGGCCEQYF
>once|TRBV7-9|TRBJ1-2|NA
TGTGCCAGCAGCTTACTGCTCGGCTATGGCTACACCTTC
CASSLLLGYGYTF
>NA|TRBV6-6|TRBJ1-1|NA
TGTGCCAGCAGTTACCAGGGGACCACTGAAGCTTTCTTT
CASSYQGTTEAFF
>NA|TRBV30|TRBJ2-7|TRBD1
TGTGCCTGGAGGAGACCCGGGACAGGGGGGAACTACGAGCAGTACTTC
CAWRRPGTGGNYEQYF
>once|TRBV5-4|TRBJ2-3|TRBD2
TGTGCCAGCAGCTTGGGTCTAGCGGGAGGAGATACGCAGTATTTT
CASSLGLAGGDTQYF
>NA|TRBV7-3|TRBJ2-1|NA
TGTGCCAGCAGCTTAATGCCGAGCTCCTACAATGAGCAGTTCTTC
CASSLMPSSYNEQFF
>NA|TRBV5-1|TRBJ1-5|NA
TGCGCCAGCAGCTTGGTGTCGGGGCAGCCCCAGCATTTT
CASSLVSGQPQHF
>once|TRBV30|TRBJ2-4|TRBD2
TGTGCCTGGAGAGGGCTAGCGGGAGGGATTCAGTACTTC
CAWRGLAGGIQYF
>once|TRBV7-3|TRBJ1-5|NA
TGTGCCAGCAGCTTAAATCACGGGTCCCCCCAGCATTTT
CASSLNHGSPQHF
>NA|TRBV5-1|TRBJ1-3|TRBD1
TGCGCCAGCAGCTTGGAGGGACAGGGGAGCTCTGGAAACACCATATATTTT
CASSLEGQGSSGNTIYF
>NA|TRBV6-1|TRBJ1-1|TRBD1
TGTGCCAGCAGTGGACAGGGGGTTACTGAAGCTTTCTTT
CASSGQGVTEAFF
>NA|TRBV7-3|TRBJ1-1|NA
TGTGCCAGCAGCTTAATCGGCGGGAACACTGAAGCTTTCTTT
CASSLIGGNTEAFF
>NA|TRBV19|TRBJ1-2|TRBD1
TGTGCCAGTAGTAAGGGACAGGGGGCAGGAGGCTACACCTTC
CASSKGQGAGGYTF
>NA|TRBV2|TRBJ1-3|TRBD1
TGTGCCAGCACTGGACAGGGAGGACTTGGAAACACCATATATTTT
CASTGQGGLGNTIYF
>NA|TRBV27|TRBJ1-5|TRBD1
TGTGCCAGCAGTTCCTTCCCGGGACAGGATCAGCCCCAGCATTTT
CASSSFPGQDQPQHF
>few|TRBV7-9|TRBJ2-1|TRBD2
TGTGCCAGCAGCTTACCGCGGTCCAGCGGGAGGGCCAATGAGCAGTTCTTC
CASSLPRSSGRANEQFF
>once|TRBV5-4|TRBJ1-2|NA
TGTGCCAGCAGCTTAAAAGGGGCGTTCGGCTACACCTTC
CASSLKGAFGYTF
>NA|TRBV5-1|TRBJ2-2|TRBD2
TGCGCCAGCAGCCTCGGACTAGCGGGAAGAAAATCCCCCGGGGAGCTGTTTTTT
CASSLGLAGRKSPGELFF